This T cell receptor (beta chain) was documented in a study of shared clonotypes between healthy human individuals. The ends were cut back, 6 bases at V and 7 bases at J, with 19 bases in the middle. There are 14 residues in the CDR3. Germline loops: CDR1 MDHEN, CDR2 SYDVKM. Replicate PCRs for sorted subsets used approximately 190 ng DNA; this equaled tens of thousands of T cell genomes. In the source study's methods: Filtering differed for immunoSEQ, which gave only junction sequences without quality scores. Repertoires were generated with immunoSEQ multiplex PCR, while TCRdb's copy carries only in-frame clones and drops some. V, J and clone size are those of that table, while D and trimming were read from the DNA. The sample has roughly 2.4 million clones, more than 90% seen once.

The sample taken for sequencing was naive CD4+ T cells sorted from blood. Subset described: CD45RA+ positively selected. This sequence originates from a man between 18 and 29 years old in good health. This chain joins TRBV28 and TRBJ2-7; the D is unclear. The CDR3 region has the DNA TGTGCCAGCAGCCCGGTGGGGTCCCCTGGGGAGCAGTACTTC. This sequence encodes CASSPVGSPGEQYF.